This TCR beta chain was sequenced in a study of naive and memory T cell subsets. Four PCR rounds used nested alpha and beta constant region primers plus the SP2 primer. Alpha and beta constant region primers primed reverse transcription for blood and skin samples. TCRdb processed the 5' RACE reads anew with MiXCR; each CDR3 protein has one entry. The data show some 60,000 distinct CDR3 sequences, around 7.3% seen once. This clonotype occurred many times. A UMI-containing oligonucleotide was joined by 3' ligation to the TCR cDNA template. Adult healthy volunteers gave 2.5 ml peripheral blood for whole-blood RNA. Input was roughly 1 to 1000 ng of DNase-treated total RNA without cell sorting. The origin of this receptor is a female donor in good health.

The CDR3: CASSTGTHFGSGANVLTF. For the CDR3, the DNA is TGTGCCAGCAGTACCGGGACACACTTTGGATCTGGGGCCAACGTCCTGACTTTC. This chain joins TRBV28 and TRBJ2-6, with D possibly TRBD1 on 6 matching bases. Trimming stripped 5 bases from V and 1 base from J, with 18 bases between. The germline gives CDR1 MDHEN, CDR2 SYDVKM. The CDR3 extends over 18 amino acids.